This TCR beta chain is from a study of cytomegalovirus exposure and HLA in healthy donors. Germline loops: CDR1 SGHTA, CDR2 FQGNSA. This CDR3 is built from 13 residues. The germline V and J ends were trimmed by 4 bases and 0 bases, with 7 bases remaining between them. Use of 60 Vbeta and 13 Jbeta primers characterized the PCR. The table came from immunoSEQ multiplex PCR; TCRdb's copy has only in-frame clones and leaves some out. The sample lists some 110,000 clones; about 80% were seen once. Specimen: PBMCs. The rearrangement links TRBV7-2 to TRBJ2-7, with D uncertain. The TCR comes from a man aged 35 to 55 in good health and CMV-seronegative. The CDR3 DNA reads TGTGCCAGCAGCTCCCTCGTCTCCTACGAGCAGTACTTC. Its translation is CASSSLVSYEQYF.